This T cell receptor (beta chain) was sequenced in a study of identifying expanded T cells in peripheral blood. This CDR3 has 15 residues. V was pared by 8 bases and J by 3 bases, with 17 bases between. Germline CDR1 reads LGHNT; CDR2 reads FRNRAP. TCRdb's copy holds only in-frame clones and misses some; the assay was immunoSEQ multiplex PCR. The table includes about 82,000 clones, 70% to 90% detected once. J is TRBJ1-5 and V is TRBV12-5; D is ambiguous. Sequencing was done on a sample of blood. The receptor was derived from a person between 18 and 75 years old in good health. CDR3 sequence (DNA): TGTGCTAGTAGCCCCAGGAGAGCGGCCAATCAGCCCCAGCATTTT. Its protein is CASSPRRAANQPQHF.